Presented here are 22 T cell receptor beta chains from one specimen sequenced in a study of regulatory T cells in long-lasting Graves disease. Time point in this sample: newly diagnosed GD, antithyroid drugs for less than 3 months. The TCR library was made from RNA extracted from PBMCs. The TCR beta library used iRepertoire HTBI primers with Arm-PCR amplification of CDR3. One entry per CDR3 protein, called by TCRdb with MiXCR from the multiplex PCR reads. This table holds about 540,000 distinct CDR3 sequences, around an eighth found once. The same sample was also used in a study of T cells in Graves' hyperthyroidism and ophthalmopathy.

The sample in question was peripheral blood mononuclear cells (PBMCs), obtained at new diagnosis, from a patient treated with antithyroid drugs. Source of these receptors: a man aged 25 to 40 with Graves disease.

This clonotype has at least ten counts. The rearrangement links TRBV29-1 to TRBJ2-2; 8 nucleotides align to TRBD2. The germline CDR1 and CDR2 sequences are SQVTM and ANQGSEA. The junction had 4 bases not matched to a gene; V was cut back by 3 bases and J by 7 bases. This CDR3 contains 13 residues. The CDR3 reads CSVEWLAGGELFF. The CDR3 DNA follows: TGCAGCGTTGAGTGGCTAGCGGGCGGGGAGCTGTTTTTT.

This clonotype occurred many times. The chain uses TRBV12-3 or TRBV12-4 and TRBJ2-1; D remains unclear. V was shortened by 6 bases and J by 8 bases, with 11 bases between the two germline ends. The CDR3 length is 12 residues. DNA of the CDR3: TGTGCCAGCAGACGACTCCTCGATGAGCAGTTCTTC. Amino acid sequence: CASRRLLDEQFF.

This clonotype was detected ten times or more. The V gene is TRBV12-3 or TRBV12-4, the J gene TRBJ1-5; D call uncertain. V lost 2 bases, J lost 7 bases, and 15 bases lay in between. The CDR3 totals 15 residues. The chain's CDR3 is CASSLFLTVVQPQHF. The CDR3 DNA sequence: TGTGCCAGCAGTTTATTTCTCACGGTGGTACAGCCCCAGCATTTT.

At least ten counts were recorded for this clonotype. This chain connects TRBV20-1 to TRBJ2-3; 7 nucleotides agree with TRBD2. Losses at the gene ends were 5 bases for V and 4 bases for J; bases not matched to a gene: 15. The CDR3 sequence is 16 residues long. Germline lookup yields CDR1 DFQATT and CDR2 SNEGSKA (reference sequence). CDR3 bases: TGCAGTGCTGTCCCCGGGGAGCGGGAACCGTCAGATACGCAGTATTTT. It is translated as CSAVPGEREPSDTQYF.

As regards this clonotype: A read error may produce the germline difference seen at one junction end. This sequence joins TRBV5-1 and TRBJ1-2; D not resolved. The CDR3 is 13 residues long. Germline assignment: CDR1 SGHRS and CDR2 YFSETQ. The CDR3 sequence is CASSSRGNYGCTF. In DNA, the CDR3 is TGCGCCAGCAGCTCGAGAGGCAACTATGGCTGCACCTTC.

This clonotype showed up many times. V usage is TRBV18 and J usage is TRBJ2-1; no firm D call. In germline, CDR1 is KGHSH, CDR2 LQKENI. The CDR3 length is 13 residues. V was shortened by 2 bases and J by 10 bases, with 12 bases between the two germline ends. DNA for the CDR3: TGTGCCAGCTCACCATCATACGAGGTCGAGCAGTTCTTC. Amino acids: CASSPSYEVEQFF.

This clonotype was observed many times. The genes are TRBV7-9 and TRBJ2-2; D is possibly TRBD1 or TRBD2 (6 bases each). Per the germline V gene, CDR1 is SEHNR and CDR2 is FQNEAQ (reference sequence). V lost 10 bases and J 4 bases, leaving 16 bases between the germline ends. The CDR3 runs to 14 residues. This CDR3 reads CATIPKGGTGELFF. CDR3 DNA: TGTGCCACGATACCTAAGGGGGGCACCGGGGAGCTGTTTTTT.

This clonotype was detected ten times or more. V gene TRBV11-3 combines with J gene TRBJ2-5; the match to TRBD2 covers 9 bases. The germline V gene has CDR1 SGHNT and CDR2 YENEEA. CDR3 length equals 14 residues. The V gene end was trimmed by 5 bases and the J gene end by 4 bases; junction bases not matched to a gene: 5. The CDR3 sequence: CASSVAGVGETQYF. The CDR3 nucleotides are TGTGCCAGCAGCGTAGCGGGAGTCGGAGAGACCCAGTACTTC.

A few counts support this clonotype. The chain joins TRBV29-1 to TRBJ2-3; D not resolved. The CDR3 runs to 12 residues. CDR1 SQVTM and CDR2 ANQGSEA come from the germline V gene. The ends were cut back, 4 bases at V and 4 bases at J, with 9 bases in the middle. CDR3 DNA sequence: TGCAGCGTTGCAGCGATCGCAGATACGCAGTATTTT. The encoded protein is CSVAAIADTQYF.

This clonotype was observed at least ten times. V gene TRBV20-1 combines with J gene TRBJ2-7; D uncertain. This CDR3 region has 12 residues. Trimming removed 3 bases at V and 5 bases at J, with 11 bases between. Per the germline V gene, CDR1 is DFQATT and CDR2 is SNEGSKA (reference sequence). CDR3 residues: CSARALVNEQYF. CDR3 DNA sequence: TGCAGTGCTAGGGCGCTGGTTAACGAGCAGTACTTC.

This clonotype appeared a few times. The chain combines TRBV9 with TRBJ2-1; TRBD2 matches at 8 bases. The V gene end was trimmed by 0 bases and the J gene end by 7 bases; junction bases not matched to a gene: 9. CDR3 length: 16 amino acids. Germline-derived CDR1 and CDR2 are SGDLS and YYNGEE. Here the CDR3 DNA reads TGTGCCAGCAGCGTAGAATCGAGCGGGAGTATTAATGAGCAGTTCTTC. Amino acids: CASSVESSGSINEQFF.

At least ten counts were recorded for this clonotype. The chain joins TRBV13 to TRBJ2-7; weak D call: TRBD1 (7 bases). The CDR3 covers 15 residues. Germline V gives CDR1 PRHDT, CDR2 FYEKMQ (reference sequence). Trimming shortened V by 5 bases and J by 2 bases, and 16 bases separated the two germline ends. The CDR3 here is CASSGGTEHTYEQYF. For the CDR3, the DNA is TGTGCCAGCAGCGGCGGGACAGAGCATACCTACGAGCAGTACTTC.

This clonotype was seen ten or more times. The chain combines TRBV12-3 or TRBV12-4 with TRBJ2-6; perhaps D is TRBD1 or TRBD2 (6 bases each). The V and J ends lost 6 bases and 0 bases respectively, with 21 bases between them. CDR3 length equals 19 residues. For the CDR3, the DNA is TGTGCCAGCAGCAAACTCCCGGGGGCGCCGGTCTCTGGGGCCAACGTCCTGACTTTC. Translating it yields CASSKLPGAPVSGANVLTF.

This clonotype has just a few counts. This chain connects TRBV6-5 to TRBJ2-2; a possible D gene is TRBD1 (5 bases). V shed 2 bases and J shed 1 base, with 11 bases lying between them. The CDR3 runs to 16 residues. Germline V CDR1 and CDR2: MNHEY, SVGAGI. For the CDR3, the DNA is TGTGCCAGCAGTTACCAGTCCCAGGGGAACACCGGGGAGCTGTTTTTT. It codes for CASSYQSQGNTGELFF.

CDR3 nucleotide sequence: TGTGCCAGCAGCCAGGCGCAGAACCAGCCCGGGGAGCTGTTTTTT. It codes for CASSQAQNQPGELFF. V is TRBV4-2 and J is TRBJ2-2; D is ambiguous. CDR3 length equals 15 residues. Trimming removed 3 bases at V and 6 bases at J, with 14 bases between. Germline CDR1 LGHNA, CDR2 YNFKEQ.

In this sample, this clonotype turned up many times. V is TRBV7-6 and J is TRBJ2-5; 7 bases are a match to TRBD1. The V gene end was trimmed by 4 bases and the J gene end by 1 base; junction bases not matched to a gene: 9. Germline values: CDR1 SGHVS, CDR2 FNYEAQ. The CDR3 has 16 residues. The chain's CDR3 is CASSSLGTEIQETQYF. In nucleotides, the CDR3 is TGTGCCAGCAGCTCGCTTGGGACAGAAATCCAAGAGACCCAGTACTTC.

This chain uses TRBV19 with TRBJ1-5, with D unclear. The V end lost 5 bases, the J end lost 5 bases, and 19 bases lay between the germline ends. The germline CDR1 and CDR2 sequences are LNHDA and SQIVND (reference sequence). The CDR3 length is 16 residues. For the CDR3, the DNA is TGTGCCAGTAGTGCCCCTTGGAGGAGTCCCCATCAGCCCCAGCATTTT. Amino acids: CASSAPWRSPHQPQHF.

This clonotype was seen a handful of times. This chain connects TRBV28 to TRBJ2-2, with 7 bases lining up with TRBD1. This CDR3 spans 16 amino acids. The trim removed 4 bases at V and 1 base at J, leaving 6 bases unmatched. CDR1 and CDR2 (germline): MDHEN, SYDVKM. The CDR3 DNA reads TGTGCCAGCAGTTCCACCGGGACAGAGAACACCGGGGAGCTGTTTTTT. It is translated as CASSSTGTENTGELFF.

This clonotype was counted at least ten times. The chain carries TRBV27 and TRBJ2-1, with 7 positions matching TRBD2. The V gene's germline CDR1 is MNHEY and CDR2 SMNVEV (reference sequence). The J segment lost 3 bases and the V segment lost 4 bases, leaving 6 bases of the junction unmatched. This CDR3 has 15 amino acids. Here the CDR3 reads CASSSSSGGYNEQFF. DNA for the CDR3: TGTGCCAGCAGTTCCTCTAGCGGAGGCTACAATGAGCAGTTCTTC.

This clonotype has just a few counts. This sequence joins TRBV24-1 and TRBJ2-3; D not certain. The CDR3 has 13 amino acids. V was cut by 4 bases and J by 2 bases, with 6 bases left in between. Germline V lookup: CDR1 KGHDR, CDR2 SFDVKD. The CDR3 loop reads CATSEDITDTQYF. The CDR3 nucleotides are TGTGCCACCAGTGAAGATATCACAGATACGCAGTATTTT.

Many counts were recorded for this clonotype. This rearrangement joins TRBV20-1 to TRBJ1-5; 8 nucleotides align to TRBD1. This CDR3 is built from 14 residues. Germline CDR1 DFQATT, CDR2 SNEGSKA (reference sequence). V shed 5 bases and J 5 bases; nucleotides not matched to a gene: 8. CDR3 nucleotide sequence: TGCAGTGCTCGGACAGGGCGACTCGATCAGCCCCAGCATTTT. Translation gives CSARTGRLDQPQHF.

Only a few counts were recorded for this clonotype. A much bigger clone sits one base away, suggesting this may be a read error. The genes are TRBV2 and TRBJ2-1; D is unresolved. Trimming shortened V by 8 bases and J by 2 bases, and 13 bases separated the two germline ends. Germline CDR1 and CDR2: SNHLY and FYNNEI. The CDR3 has 14 amino acids. For the CDR3, the DNA is TGTGCCAGCGACACTCTAAGCGCCTACAATGAGCAGTTCTTC. Translation: CASDTLSAYNEQFF.